This passage covers 2 T cell receptor beta chains from one sample sequenced in a study of Graves' ophthalmopathy and Graves' hyperthyroidism. RNA transcripts were the source from which TCR beta CDR3 regions were amplified. RT-PCR with HTBI primers came first, then second-round multiplex PCR. Each CDR3 protein is one row after TCRdb ran MiXCR on the multiplex PCR reads. The sample lists under 350,000 distinct CDR3 sequences; roughly 15% were seen once. Material for sequencing was peripheral blood. The receptors derive from an adult man with Graves' ophthalmopathy.

This clonotype was found a few times. The rearrangement uses TRBV29-1 and TRBJ1-1; no definite D call. The CDR3 is 10 amino acids. The germline V gene has CDR1 SQVTM and CDR2 ANQGSEA. Trimming shortened V by 0 bases and J by 8 bases, and 4 bases separated the two germline ends. In DNA form, the CDR3 reads TGCAGCGTTGAAGACATCGAAGCTTTCTTT. Protein: CSVEDIEAFF.

This clonotype was detected ten times or more. The V call is TRBV28, the J call TRBJ1-1; 7 positions match TRBD1. The CDR3 extends over 15 amino acids. Trimming at V came to 0 bases and at J to 4 bases, leaving 5 bases not matched to a gene. Germline loops: CDR1 MDHEN, CDR2 SYDVKM. In DNA form, the CDR3 reads TGTGCCAGCAGTTTATGGAAGGGGGCGGGCACTGAAGCTTTCTTT. Encoded protein: CASSLWKGAGTEAFF.